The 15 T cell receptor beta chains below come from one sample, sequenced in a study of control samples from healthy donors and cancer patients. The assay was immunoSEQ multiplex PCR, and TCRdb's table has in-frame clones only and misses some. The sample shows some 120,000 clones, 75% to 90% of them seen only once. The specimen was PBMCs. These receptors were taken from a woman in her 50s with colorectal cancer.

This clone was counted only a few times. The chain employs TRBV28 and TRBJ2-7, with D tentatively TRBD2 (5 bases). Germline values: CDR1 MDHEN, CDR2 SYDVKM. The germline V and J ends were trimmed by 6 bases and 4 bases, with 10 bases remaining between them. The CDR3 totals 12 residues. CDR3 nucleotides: TGTGCCAGCAGAGTCACGGGGTACGAGCAGTACTTC. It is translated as CASRVTGYEQYF.

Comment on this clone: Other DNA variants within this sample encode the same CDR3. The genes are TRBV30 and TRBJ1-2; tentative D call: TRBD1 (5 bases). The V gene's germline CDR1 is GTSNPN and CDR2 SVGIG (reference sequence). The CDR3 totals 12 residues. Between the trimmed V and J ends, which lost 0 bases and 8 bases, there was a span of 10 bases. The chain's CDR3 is CAWSVGGDGYTF. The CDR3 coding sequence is TGTGCCTGGAGTGTAGGCGGGGACGGCTACACCTTC.

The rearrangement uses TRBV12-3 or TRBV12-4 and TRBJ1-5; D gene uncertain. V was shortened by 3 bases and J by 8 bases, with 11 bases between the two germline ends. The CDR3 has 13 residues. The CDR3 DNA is TGTGCCAGCAGTTTTAGGCCGGGAGAGCCCCAGCATTTT. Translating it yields CASSFRPGEPQHF.

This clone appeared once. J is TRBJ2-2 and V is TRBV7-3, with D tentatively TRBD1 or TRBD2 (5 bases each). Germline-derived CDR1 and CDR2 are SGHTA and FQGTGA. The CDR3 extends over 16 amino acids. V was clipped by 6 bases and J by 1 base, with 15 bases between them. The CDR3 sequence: CASSLGVQMNTGELFF. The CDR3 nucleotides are TGTGCCAGCAGTTTGGGGGTACAGATGAACACCGGGGAGCTGTTTTTT.

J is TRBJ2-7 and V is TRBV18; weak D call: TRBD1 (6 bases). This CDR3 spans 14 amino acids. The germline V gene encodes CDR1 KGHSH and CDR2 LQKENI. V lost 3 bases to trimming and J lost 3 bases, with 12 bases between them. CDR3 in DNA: TGTGCCAGCTCACCCCAACAGGGCGGCTACGAGCAGTACTTC. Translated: CASSPQQGGYEQYF.

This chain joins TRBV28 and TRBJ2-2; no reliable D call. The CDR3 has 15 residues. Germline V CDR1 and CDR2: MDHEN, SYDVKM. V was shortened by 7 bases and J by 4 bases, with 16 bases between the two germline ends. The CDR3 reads CASTSMGIATGELFF. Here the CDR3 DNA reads TGTGCCAGCACCTCTATGGGGATAGCCACCGGGGAGCTGTTTTTT. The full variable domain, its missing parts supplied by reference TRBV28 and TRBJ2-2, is DVKVTQSSRYLVKRTGEKVFLECVQDMDHENMFWYRQDPGLGLRLIYFSYDVKMKEKGDIPEGYSVSREKKERFSLILESASTNQTSMYLCASTSMGIATGELFFGEGSRLTVL.

The CDR3 nucleotides read TGCAGCGTTGAAAGTACGAACTATGGCTACACCTTC. This gives the protein CSVESTNYGYTF. The chain joins TRBV29-1 to TRBJ1-2, with D unclear. The CDR3 sequence is 12 residues long. The V gene's germline CDR1 is SQVTM and CDR2 ANQGSEA. The germline V and J ends were trimmed by 2 bases and 2 bases, with 6 bases remaining between them.

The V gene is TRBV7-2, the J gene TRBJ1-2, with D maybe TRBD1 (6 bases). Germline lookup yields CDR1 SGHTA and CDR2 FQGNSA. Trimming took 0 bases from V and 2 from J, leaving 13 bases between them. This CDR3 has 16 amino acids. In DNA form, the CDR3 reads TGTGCCAGCAGCTTAGCCTCCGGGACAAGCAACTATGGCTACACCTTC. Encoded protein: CASSLASGTSNYGYTF.

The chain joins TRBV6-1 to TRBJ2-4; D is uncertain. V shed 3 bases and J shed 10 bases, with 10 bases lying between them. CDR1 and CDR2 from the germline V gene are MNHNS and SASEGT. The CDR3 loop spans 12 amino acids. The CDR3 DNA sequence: TGTGCCAGCAGTGACCCGACTGGGATTCAGTACTTC. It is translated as CASSDPTGIQYF.

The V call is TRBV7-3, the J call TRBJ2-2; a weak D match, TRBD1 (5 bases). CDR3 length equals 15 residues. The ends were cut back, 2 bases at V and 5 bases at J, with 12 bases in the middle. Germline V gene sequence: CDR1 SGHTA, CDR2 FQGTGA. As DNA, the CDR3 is TGTGCCAGCAGCTTACAAGCAGGGTTGACCGGGGAGCTGTTTTTT. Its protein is CASSLQAGLTGELFF.

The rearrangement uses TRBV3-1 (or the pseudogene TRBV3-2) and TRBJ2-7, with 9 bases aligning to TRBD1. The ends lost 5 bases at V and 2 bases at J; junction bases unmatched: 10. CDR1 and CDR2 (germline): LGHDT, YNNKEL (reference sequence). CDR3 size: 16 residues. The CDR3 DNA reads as TGTGCCAGCAGCAGGGGCCGGGACAGGGCCCCCTACGAGCAGTACTTC. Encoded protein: CASSRGRDRAPYEQYF.

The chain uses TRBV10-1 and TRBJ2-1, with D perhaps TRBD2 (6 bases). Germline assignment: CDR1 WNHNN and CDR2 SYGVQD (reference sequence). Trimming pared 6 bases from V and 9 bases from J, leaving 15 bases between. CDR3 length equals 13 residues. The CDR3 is CASSGSRRSEQFF. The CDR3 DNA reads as TGCGCCAGCAGCGGGAGTCGAAGATCTGAGCAGTTCTTC.

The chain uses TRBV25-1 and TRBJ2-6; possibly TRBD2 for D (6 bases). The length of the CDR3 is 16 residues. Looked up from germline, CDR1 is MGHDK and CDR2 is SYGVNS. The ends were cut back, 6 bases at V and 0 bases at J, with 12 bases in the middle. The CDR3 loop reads CASSIGTFSGANVLTF. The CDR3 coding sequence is TGTGCCAGCAGCATTGGGACTTTCTCTGGGGCCAACGTCCTGACTTTC.

CDR3 in amino acids: CASSPGTSEETQYF. The DNA for the CDR3 is TGTGCCAGCTCACCCGGGACTAGCGAAGAGACCCAGTACTTC. The chain combines TRBV18 with TRBJ2-5, with 10 bases aligning to TRBD2. CDR3 length: 14 amino acids. The V gene's germline CDR1 is KGHSH and CDR2 LQKENI. Trimming took 3 bases from V and 3 from J; bases not matched to a gene: 1. The variable domain in full, with the rest retrieved from reference TRBV18 and TRBJ2-5, is NAGVMQNPRHLVRRRGQEARLRCSPMKGHSHVYWYRQLPEEGLKFMVYLQKENIIDESGMPKERFSAEFPKEGPSILRIQQVVRGDSAAYFCASSPGTSEETQYFGPGTRLLVL.

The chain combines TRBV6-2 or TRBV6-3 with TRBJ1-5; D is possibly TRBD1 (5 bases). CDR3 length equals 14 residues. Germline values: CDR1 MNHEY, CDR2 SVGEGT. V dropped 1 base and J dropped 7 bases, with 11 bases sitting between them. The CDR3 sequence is CASSYFSGTQPQHF. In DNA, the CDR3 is TGTGCCAGCAGTTACTTCTCGGGGACCCAGCCCCAGCATTTT.